This T cell receptor (beta chain) came from a study of Graves' ophthalmopathy and Graves' hyperthyroidism (dated by TCRdb to between 2018 and 2020). General notes on the study: Peripheral blood was collected at initial diagnosis, before any treatment. In total, 135 blood samples were TCR-sequenced: approximately 42 ophthalmopathy, under 80 hyperthyroidism and approximately 17 hyperthyroidism-to-ophthalmopathy patients. In several hyperthyroidism patients, the T-cell repertoires found in thyroid tissue were compared with those found in blood. To explore V-J signatures that distinguish ophthalmopathy from hyperthyroidism, a discovery set of about a hundred patients was enrolled, made up of 43 with ophthalmopathy and roughly 55 with stable hyperthyroidism. TCR beta repertoire signatures were used to distinguish Graves' ophthalmopathy from Graves' hyperthyroidism and to predict progression to ophthalmopathy. The independent validation cohort included roughly 19 hyperthyroidism patients plus 17 patients who later progressed from hyperthyroidism to ophthalmopathy. Following sampling, methimazole starting at 30 mg daily was administered to hyperthyroidism patients, and high-dose intravenous methylprednisolone was administered to ophthalmopathy patients. The 100 or so discovery patients were randomly split 7:3 into training and test sets. Broader findings and caveats from the paper: Among expanded thyroid clonotypes with frequency above 0.001, most also showed up in blood, which suggests that blood repertoires may reflect the thyroid immune response. Sample size was not statistically predetermined, and group allocation was not concealed from the investigators. In validation, the model predicted ophthalmopathy progression with over 60% sensitivity and around 72% specificity; roughly 12 predicted patients were CT-confirmed with GO in a median of 6.5 months. In cross-validation, the 13-signature model distinguished ophthalmopathy from stable hyperthyroidism with 87.88% sensitivity and around 84% specificity, while in the test set the corresponding values were roughly 80% and 75%.

Hyperthyroidism was defined as stable when no progression to ophthalmopathy occurred within 18 months of follow-up. Hyperthyroidism patients were newly diagnosed, were aged 18 to 65 years, and had a disease duration under 2 months. Anyone with other autoimmune diseases, uncontrolled infections, pregnancy or lactation was excluded from the study. Clinical symptoms, serum thyroxine, TRAb, thyroid ultrasound and orbital computed tomography formed the basis of the diagnosis. Using Ficoll-Paque density gradient centrifugation, PBMCs were isolated from approximately 11 ml of fresh peripheral blood. Trizol reagent was used to extract the total RNA, and its quality was then checked on an Agilent 2100 Bioanalyzer. For repertoire sequencing, TCR beta CDR3 regions were amplified from RNA transcripts. HTBI primers and the Qiagen OneStep RT-PCR kit were used in a first-round RT-PCR, which was followed by a second-round multiplex PCR, size selection and purification. Libraries were sequenced on an Illumina HiSeq2000 using paired-end 100 bp reads. As for the authors' bioinformatics: SOAPnuke was used to process the reads, removing any read that contained adapters or uncalled bases, had a mean Phred below 15, or lacked an exact match to the constant primer or identifier. High-quality paired reads were merged with COPE v1.2.5. Each unique nucleotide sequence was defined as a clonotype, and clonotypes were aligned to IMGT TRB V, D and J references with MiTCR v1.1. The analysis was limited to V-J combinations with a frequency above 0.0001, which together covered roughly 99% of the repertoires. A TCR clonal expansion and chaos score per V-J combination was defined as the ratio of F50 clonal expansion to chaos observed in the TCRdist matrix. Welch's t-statistics and random forest were used to reduce features to more than ten V-J combinations, which were fed into a naive Bayes classifier. The similarity between thyroid and blood repertoires was quantified using the Morisita-Horn index. TCRdb trimmed public reads at Q25 via fastp, called clones via MiXCR and kept in-frame beta chains. Every CDR3 protein is listed once, alongside the most common genes and DNA of its rows. V and J calls and clone size were set by TCRdb, not the authors. The sample includes hundreds of thousands of distinct CDR3 sequences, with around a fifth observed a single time. Jointly, the top ten make up around 3% of the sample.

This clonotype appeared many times. Its antigen remains unidentified. One base away there is no much larger clone; base qualities are not given. The CDR1 and CDR2 encoded by the germline V gene are SNHLY and FYNNEI. Relative to germline, V is 4 bases shorter and J is 6 bases shorter, with 9 bases between their ends. Inclusive of the bounding cysteine and phenylalanine, the CDR3 is 12 residues long. Kept here is only the CDR3 DNA, which spans 36 bases and is read in frame from base 1. Sequencing input: peripheral blood. This TCR derives from a woman under 30 with stable Graves' hyperthyroidism. Donor details come from another sample of the same person, matched by shared clones. Recombination linked TRBV2 to TRBJ1-2; the D gene is not confidently resolved. The CDR3 region: CASSVRFHGYTF. The DNA is as follows: TGTGCCAGCAGTGTGAGATTCCATGGCTACACCTTC.